The entry below gives a single T cell receptor (beta chain) sequence along with its context. Amplification of the TCR beta CDR3 regions used RNA transcripts (as template). Amplification began with first-round RT-PCR using HTBI primers, then second-round multiplex PCR was performed. TCRdb itself ran the multiplex PCR reads through MiXCR, one entry per CDR3 protein. The table lists about 220,000 distinct CDR3 sequences, about 22% of them singletons. Ophthalmopathy in the donors was of moderate-to-severe activity, with CAS ≥3, NOSPECS ≥4 and duration under 3 months. As diagnostic evidence, clinical symptoms, serum thyroxine, TRAb, thyroid ultrasound and orbital computed tomography were relied upon. It was from more than 9 ml of fresh peripheral blood that the PBMCs came. V was clipped by 6 bases and J by 1 base, with 9 bases between them. This CDR3 has 13 amino acids. The record originates from a study of Graves' ophthalmopathy and Graves' hyperthyroidism.

The source of this sequence is a woman in her fifties or sixties with Graves' ophthalmopathy. The chain links TRBV12-3 or TRBV12-4 to TRBJ1-1, with a possible D match to TRBD1 (5 bases). Sequencing input: peripheral blood. CDR3 residues: CASRHTGNTEAFF. CDR3 DNA: TGTGCCAGCAGACATACAGGGAACACTGAAGCTTTCTTT.